The entry below describes one T cell receptor (beta chain). The antigen is not known. Diagnostic criteria for definite or probable disease, in their recently defined form, were met by the patients with Susac syndrome. The ends lost 4 bases at V and 0 bases at J; junction bases unmatched: 10. Germline CDR1 and CDR2: LNHDA and SQIVND (reference sequence). This CDR3 comprises 17 residues. The data belong to a study of CD8 T cells in Susac syndrome. Looking at the study overall: Blood was drawn from Susac syndrome patients while they were therapy-naive, on corticosteroids, or on intravenous immunoglobulin alone. General study findings and limits: An acknowledgment was made by the study that its TCR sequencing and HLA analysis involved relatively few individuals.

RNA totalling about 0.45 to 1 ug underwent reverse transcription with random hexamers. One entry per CDR3 protein, called by TCRdb with MiXCR from the immunoSEQ multiplex PCR reads. The sample records 70,000 to 75,000 distinct CDR3 sequences, approximately 93% being singletons. J is TRBJ2-3 and V is TRBV19; 7 bases fit TRBD1. The receptor's source is a human donor with Susac syndrome. Sequencing was done on a sample of CD4+ T cells from PBMCs. CDR3 sequence (DNA): TGTGCCAGTAGTACCCGCACAGGGGACCCTAGCACAGATACGCAGTATTTT. The encoded protein is CASSTRTGDPSTDTQYF.